These 25 T cell receptor beta chains share one sample of origin, sequenced in a study of early T cells in non-severe SARS-CoV-2 infection. TCRdb ran MiXCR on the 5' RACE reads and lists one entry per CDR3 protein. This table holds 45,000 or so distinct CDR3 sequences, around 23% found once. Sequenced here: whole blood, sampled at baseline. These receptors were collected from an adult who was a healthcare worker with PCR-confirmed SARS-CoV-2 infection or an uninfected control (not recorded which).

This clonotype was seen a few times. CDR3 sequence reads: CASRGQRNSGANVLTF. Written as DNA, the CDR3 is TGTGCCAGCAGGGGACAGCGGAACTCTGGGGCCAACGTCCTGACTTTC. The genes are TRBV6-5 and TRBJ2-6; 7 bases are shared with TRBD1. Germline V gives CDR1 MNHEY, CDR2 SVGAGI. V shed 6 bases and J 0 bases; nucleotides not matched to a gene: 5. There are 16 residues in the CDR3.

The V gene is TRBV3-1, the J gene TRBJ2-3; D unresolved. The germline gives CDR1 LGHDT, CDR2 YNNKEL (reference sequence). Trimming cost V 4 bases and J 2 bases, with 10 bases left between them. This CDR3 contains 14 residues. The CDR3 sequence: CASSLGHPTDTQYF. The CDR3 nucleotides read TGTGCCAGCAGCCTTGGGCACCCCACAGATACGCAGTATTTT.

This clonotype occurred a few times. This rearrangement joins TRBV10-3 to TRBJ1-3; no clear D. The CDR3 loop spans 14 amino acids. V lost 3 bases, J lost 0 bases, and 6 bases lay in between. Germline-derived CDR1 and CDR2 are ENHRY and SYGVKD. The CDR3 DNA is TGTGCCATCAGTGACACAGTCTCTGGAAACACCATATATTTT. This codes for CAISDTVSGNTIYF.

This clonotype was counted only a few times. This chain joins TRBV10-3 and TRBJ1-5; 7 bases map to TRBD1. The CDR3 runs to 16 residues. CDR1 and CDR2 from the germline V gene are ENHRY and SYGVKD. J was trimmed by 10 bases and V by 3 bases; bases with no gene match: 15. CDR3 DNA sequence: TGTGCCATCAGTGAAGGGGGATACAGGGGACCCGGCCCCCAGCATTTT. Protein product: CAISEGGYRGPGPQHF.

This chain connects TRBV29-1 to TRBJ1-1; a possible D gene is TRBD1 (5 bases). Trimming removed 4 bases from V and 5 bases from J, with 14 bases in between. The CDR3 extends over 13 amino acids. The V gene's germline CDR1 is SQVTM and CDR2 ANQGSEA. This CDR3 reads CSVASRGGTEAFF. The DNA for the CDR3 is TGCAGCGTTGCCTCTAGGGGAGGGACTGAAGCTTTCTTT.

There are a few counts of this clonotype. The V and J genes are TRBV7-3 and TRBJ2-5; TRBD2 matches at 14 bases. The V gene's germline CDR1 is SGHTA and CDR2 FQGTGA. CDR3 length: 15 amino acids. V lost 3 bases, J lost 4 bases, and 1 base stayed unmatched. The CDR3 DNA reads as TGTGCCAGCAGCTTCGGGACTAGCGGGGGAGAGACCCAGTACTTC. Protein sequence: CASSFGTSGGETQYF. The whole variable domain, remainder taken from reference TRBV7-3 and TRBJ2-5, is GAGVSQTPSNKVTEKGKYVELRCDPISGHTALYWYRQSLGQGPEFLIYFQGTGAADDSGLPNDRFFAVRPEGSVSTLKIQRTERGDSAVYLCASSFGTSGGETQYFGPGTRLLVL.

V gene TRBV11-2 combines with J gene TRBJ2-7; D unclear. Germline values: CDR1 SGHAT, CDR2 FQNNGV. This CDR3 region has 13 residues. Trimming left V 1 base short and J 3 bases short, with 7 bases between. The CDR3 nucleotides read TGTGCCAGCAGCTTAGTTCCGAGCTACGAGCAGTACTTC. Its protein is CASSLVPSYEQYF.

A few counts support this clonotype. The chain employs TRBV4-2 and TRBJ2-2, with 9 nucleotides matching TRBD1. The junction had 7 bases not matched to a gene; V was cut back by 0 bases and J by 5 bases. Germline V gene lookup returns CDR1 LGHNA and CDR2 YNFKEQ. The CDR3 length is 17 residues. CDR3 region: CASSQDPQGAGTGELFF. CDR3 in DNA: TGTGCCAGCAGCCAAGACCCACAGGGGGCGGGGACCGGGGAGCTGTTTTTT.

This clonotype was observed a handful of times. This chain connects TRBV3-1 to TRBJ2-7; 11 nucleotides align to TRBD2. The V and J ends lost 6 bases and 2 bases, in that order; junction bases with no gene match: 6. The CDR3 covers 15 residues. CDR1 is LGHDT and CDR2 is YNNKEL in the germline V gene (reference sequence). The CDR3 DNA sequence: TGTGCCAGCAGTCCCGGGACTAGCGGAACCTACGAGCAGTACTTC. Translation: CASSPGTSGTYEQYF.

This clonotype was found a few times. CDR3 sequence (DNA): TGTGCCAGCAGCTTAAGCGACGGCTATGGCTACACCTTC. Translation gives CASSLSDGYGYTF. J is TRBJ1-2 and V is TRBV7-3, with unresolved D. The CDR3 runs to 13 residues. The germline V gene has CDR1 SGHTA and CDR2 FQGTGA. The V end lost 1 base, the J end lost 4 bases, and 7 bases lay between the germline ends.

This clonotype showed up just a few times. J is TRBJ2-3 and V is TRBV4-2, with a possible D match to TRBD2 (6 bases). The CDR3 is 14 amino acids. Per germline, CDR1 LGHNA and CDR2 YNFKEQ. V was trimmed by 4 bases and J by 4 bases, leaving 12 bases between them. The CDR3 is CASSPMGLPDTQYF. CDR3 nucleotides: TGTGCCAGCAGCCCTATGGGACTCCCAGATACGCAGTATTTT.

This clonotype appeared a few times. V gene TRBV20-1 combines with J gene TRBJ1-2; 9 positions match TRBD1. Germline CDR1 reads DFQATT; CDR2 reads SNEGSKA (reference sequence). J lost 4 bases, V lost 3 bases, and 0 bases had no gene match. The CDR3 covers 12 residues. CDR3 DNA sequence: TGCAGTGCTAGGGGACAGGGCTATGGCTACACCTTC. Translated, it gives CSARGQGYGYTF.

The chain carries TRBV7-9 and TRBJ2-7, with no clear D. Per the germline V gene, CDR1 is SEHNR and CDR2 is FQNEAQ (reference sequence). The CDR3 runs to 12 residues. The V end lost 1 base, the J end lost 6 bases, and 7 bases lay between the germline ends. DNA of the CDR3: TGTGCCAGCAGCTTAGGGGTGGTCGAGCAGTACTTC. Translation gives CASSLGVVEQYF.

The chain has TRBV7-9 and TRBJ2-5, with D tentatively TRBD1 (5 bases). The V end was cut by 3 bases, the J end by 4 bases, with 9 bases between. The CDR3 runs to 13 residues. The germline gives CDR1 SEHNR, CDR2 FQNEAQ (reference sequence). Here the CDR3 DNA reads TGTGCCAGCAGCTTTCCGCAGGGAGAGACCCAGTACTTC. Encoded protein: CASSFPQGETQYF.

The chain combines TRBV5-4 with TRBJ2-5; TRBD2 aligns across 10 bases. Germline V gene data show CDR1 as SGHNT and CDR2 as YYREEE (reference sequence). The CDR3 runs 16 residues. The junction had 4 bases not matched to a gene; V was cut back by 0 bases and J by 2 bases. In nucleotides, the CDR3 is TGTGCCAGCAGCTTGGGACTAGCGGGTTCTCAAGAGACCCAGTACTTC. Protein product: CASSLGLAGSQETQYF.

This clonotype was recorded at least ten times. This chain uses TRBV13 with TRBJ2-3, with D unresolved. The CDR3 runs 12 residues. Germline lookup yields CDR1 PRHDT and CDR2 FYEKMQ (reference sequence). V lost 4 bases and J lost 3, with 5 bases in between. Here the CDR3 reads CASSSFTDTQYF. As DNA, the CDR3 is TGTGCCAGCAGCTCCTTTACAGATACGCAGTATTTT.

The chain has TRBV3-1 and TRBJ2-5, with 15 positions matching TRBD2. Germline CDR1 reads LGHDT; CDR2 reads YNNKEL (reference sequence). The CDR3 covers 19 residues. J gave up 4 bases and V 4 bases, and 13 bases lay outside the gene matches. This chain's CDR3 is CASSPRLGLAGGPRETQYF. As DNA, the CDR3 is TGTGCCAGCAGCCCTAGACTAGGACTAGCGGGGGGGCCTAGAGAGACCCAGTACTTC.

The sample holds a few counts of this clonotype. As DNA, the CDR3 is TGTGCCAGCAATATTGACCCCGATTCACCCCTCCACTTT. Residues: CASNIDPDSPLHF. V and J are TRBV6-1 and TRBJ1-6; D unclear. Germline V gives CDR1 MNHNS, CDR2 SASEGT. Between the trimmed V and J ends, which lost 7 bases and 8 bases, there was a span of 12 bases. CDR3 length: 13 residues.

This clonotype turned up a few times. The rearrangement links TRBV2 to TRBJ1-4, with a weak D call TRBD1 (6 bases). This CDR3 region has 14 residues. The V end was cut by 6 bases, the J end by 4 bases, with 12 bases between. Germline V gene lookup returns CDR1 SNHLY and CDR2 FYNNEI. CDR3 nucleotide sequence: TGTGCCAGCAGGACGACAGGATTTAATGAAAAACTGTTTTTT. It encodes CASRTTGFNEKLFF. Variable domain in full (rest from reference TRBV2 and TRBJ1-4): EPEVTQTPSHQVTQMGQEVILRCVPISNHLYFYWYRQILGQKVEFLVSFYNNEISEKSEIFDDQFSVERPDGSNFTLKIRSTKLEDSAMYFCASRTTGFNEKLFFGSGTQLSVL.

This clonotype was observed many times. The J gene is TRBJ1-2, the V gene TRBV2, with 10 positions matching TRBD1. The CDR3 length is 18 residues. Germline V gives CDR1 SNHLY, CDR2 FYNNEI. V shed 6 bases and J 4 bases; nucleotides not matched to a gene: 17. CDR3 sequence (DNA): TGTGCCAGCAGCGGAGCAAGAGACAGGGGGCGCAGTGGCTATGGCTACACCTTC. Its protein is CASSGARDRGRSGYGYTF.

The V call is TRBV20-1, the J call TRBJ2-3; TRBD2 matches at 10 bases. There are 17 residues in the CDR3. The V segment lost 0 bases and the J segment 1 base; nucleotides outside the gene matches: 7. Germline CDR1 and CDR2: DFQATT and SNEGSKA (reference sequence). The CDR3 DNA sequence: TGCAGTGCTAGAGACCCCAGCGGGGGGGCTGGCACAGATACGCAGTATTTT. Its translation is CSARDPSGGAGTDTQYF.

Only a few counts were recorded for this clonotype. CDR3 region: CASSLDNRILPYGYTF. The CDR3 nucleotides are TGCGCCAGCAGCTTGGATAACAGGATACTCCCCTATGGCTACACCTTC. The V gene is TRBV5-1, the J gene TRBJ1-2, with a weak D call TRBD1 (5 bases). This CDR3 has 16 residues. In germline, CDR1 is SGHRS, CDR2 YFSETQ. Deletions cut 0 bases from V and 4 bases from J, with 16 bases between.

The chain employs TRBV10-2 and TRBJ1-5; the match to TRBD1 covers 8 bases. V lost 8 bases to trimming and J lost 7 bases; unmatched junction nucleotides: 7. Per germline, CDR1 WSHSY and CDR2 SAAADI. The CDR3 contains 13 residues. CDR3 amino acids: CASRQGANQPQHF. The CDR3 bases are TGCGCCAGCCGTCAGGGGGCAAACCAGCCCCAGCATTTT.

The V gene is TRBV27, the J gene TRBJ1-2, with D tentatively TRBD1 (5 bases). CDR3 length: 16 amino acids. The germline V and J ends were trimmed by 3 bases and 4 bases, with 18 bases remaining between them. Germline CDR1 and CDR2: MNHEY and SMNVEV (reference sequence). CDR3 in DNA: TGTGCCAGCAGTTTCCGACCGGGACGGACCTTCTATGGCTACACCTTC. Translating gives CASSFRPGRTFYGYTF.

The chain joins TRBV6-1 to TRBJ2-7; no clear D. CDR3 length: 11 amino acids. V was cut by 3 bases and J by 8 bases, with 8 bases left in between. From germline, CDR1 is MNHNS and CDR2 SASEGT. The CDR3 reads CASSEVHKQYF. The CDR3 DNA is TGTGCCAGCAGTGAGGTCCATAAGCAGTACTTC.